The next 27 T cell receptor beta chains were all read from a single sample in a study of T cell clonotyping in hematopoietic cell transplantation. Some clones are missing from TCRdb's copy, which holds only in-frame ones; the method was immunoSEQ multiplex PCR. The profile shows fewer than 30,000 clones, approximately 94% of them singletons. What was sequenced was peripheral blood mononuclear cells. The origin of the receptors is a man aged 50 to 59 in good health. Some clones in this sample may be carry-over from other donors' samples.

The chain employs TRBV6-5 and TRBJ2-7, with TRBD2 matching 11 bases. Per germline, CDR1 MNHEY and CDR2 SVGAGI. The CDR3 length is 15 residues. The V segment lost 5 bases and the J segment 2 bases; nucleotides outside the gene matches: 5. The CDR3 reads CASSPSSGGPYEQYF. DNA of the CDR3: TGTGCCAGCAGTCCATCTAGCGGGGGGCCCTACGAGCAGTACTTC.

J is TRBJ1-3 and V is TRBV19; D may be TRBD1 (5 bases). Germline loops: CDR1 LNHDA, CDR2 SQIVND (reference sequence). V was cut by 7 bases and J by 0 bases, with 22 bases left in between. The CDR3 length is 18 residues. The CDR3 region is CASTGSNRQKSSGNTIYF. The CDR3 DNA reads as TGTGCCAGTACCGGAAGTAACAGACAGAAGAGCTCTGGAAACACCATATATTTT.

The CDR3 DNA is TGTGCCAGCAGCTTAATTCCGCATACGCAGTATTTT. Its protein product is CASSLIPHTQYF. This chain uses TRBV7-3 with TRBJ2-3; D gene uncertain. V lost 1 base and J lost 7, with 6 bases in between. Germline V gene data show CDR1 as SGHTA and CDR2 as FQGTGA. This CDR3 region has 12 residues.

The chain combines TRBV9 with TRBJ1-4, with TRBD1 matching over 7 bases. The V gene's germline CDR1 is SGDLS and CDR2 YYNGEE. The junction had 8 bases not matched to a gene; V was cut back by 5 bases and J by 4 bases. CDR3 length equals 15 residues. The CDR3 nucleotides are TGTGCCAGCAGTTTCCGGGACAGCTATAATGAAAAACTGTTTTTT. Protein sequence: CASSFRDSYNEKLFF. Based on the CDR3 plus reference TRBV9 and TRBJ1-4, the full variable domain is DSGVTQTPKHLITATGQRVTLRCSPRSGDLSVYWYQQSLDQGLQFLIQYYNGEERAKGNILERFSAQQFPDLHSELNLSSLELGDSALYFCASSFRDSYNEKLFFGSGTQLSVL.

This chain links TRBV7-2 with TRBJ1-6; D is perhaps TRBD1 (6 bases). Trimming removed 0 bases at V and 8 bases at J, with 14 bases between. The germline CDR1 and CDR2 sequences are SGHTA and FQGNSA. The CDR3 is made up of 16 amino acids. The CDR3, as DNA: TGTGCCAGCAGCTTAGCTTACAGGGCGGCGGATTCACCCCTCCACTTT. Its protein is CASSLAYRAADSPLHF. The full variable domain, in which reference TRBV7-2 and TRBJ1-6 provide the parts outside the CDR3, is GAGVSQSPSNKVTEKGKDVELRCDPISGHTALYWYRQSLGQGLEFLIYFQGNSAPDKSGLPSDRFSAERTGGSVSTLTIQRTQQEDSAVYLCASSLAYRAADSPLHFGNGTRLTVT.

This rearrangement joins TRBV4-3 to TRBJ1-6; no definite D call. V was shortened by 6 bases and J by 8 bases, with 17 bases between the two germline ends. The CDR3 length is 15 residues. The germline V gene encodes CDR1 LGHNA and CDR2 YSLEER. CDR3 in amino acids: CASSRGLLLDSPLHF. The CDR3, as DNA: TGCGCCAGCAGTCGAGGACTGCTGCTGGATTCACCCCTCCACTTT.

The rearrangement links TRBV7-2 to TRBJ1-1; 7 bases map to TRBD1. The CDR3 has 17 residues. Germline loops: CDR1 SGHTA, CDR2 FQGNSA. The V gene end was trimmed by 5 bases and the J gene end by 2 bases; junction bases not matched to a gene: 14. CDR3 sequence (DNA): TGTGCCAGCAGCCCCCGCCGACAGGGACTTTCTAACACTGAAGCTTTCTTT. Residues: CASSPRRQGLSNTEAFF.

The chain combines TRBV6-6 with TRBJ1-5; D is possibly TRBD1 (6 bases). The CDR3 is 15 residues long. Germline CDR1 reads MNHNY; CDR2 reads SVGAGI (reference sequence). The ends were cut back, 6 bases at V and 4 bases at J, with 16 bases in the middle. The DNA for the CDR3 is TGTGCCAGCAGACCTACAGGGAAAGCGAATCAGCCCCAGCATTTT. It translates to CASRPTGKANQPQHF.

The chain has TRBV19 and TRBJ2-7; possible D gene TRBD1, 7 bases. The CDR3 runs to 15 residues. Germline V gives CDR1 LNHDA, CDR2 SQIVND (reference sequence). Between the trimmed V and J ends, which lost 3 bases and 1 base, there was a span of 13 bases. The CDR3 region is CASSIGGTASYEQYF. CDR3 bases: TGTGCCAGTAGTATCGGAGGGACAGCGTCCTACGAGCAGTACTTC.

This clone came up once. The rearrangement uses TRBV5-4 and TRBJ2-2; 7 bases are shared with TRBD1. The CDR3 sequence is 17 residues long. Trimming removed 0 bases from V and 0 bases from J; junction bases left unmatched: 5. Germline V gives CDR1 SGHNT, CDR2 YYREEE (reference sequence). The CDR3 here is CASSLAPGQPNTGELFF. Here the CDR3 DNA reads TGTGCCAGCAGCTTGGCCCCGGGACAGCCGAACACCGGGGAGCTGTTTTTT.

The chain joins TRBV27 to TRBJ2-1; 11 nucleotides line up with TRBD2. With V trimmed by 4 bases and J by 3 bases, 2 bases remained unmatched. CDR1 and CDR2 from the germline V gene are MNHEY and SMNVEV (reference sequence). The CDR3 is 15 residues long. The CDR3 coding sequence is TGTGCCAGCAGTTCTCTAGCGGGGGGCTACAATGAGCAGTTCTTC. Protein product: CASSSLAGGYNEQFF.

This clone occurred once. V usage is TRBV30 and J usage is TRBJ2-1; D possibly corresponds to TRBD2 (6 bases). Germline lookup yields CDR1 GTSNPN and CDR2 SVGIG (reference sequence). V was trimmed by 6 bases and J by 7 bases, leaving 19 bases between them. The CDR3 has 14 amino acids. In nucleotides, the CDR3 is TGTGCCTGTAAAAACGGCGGGGAAGGGAATGAGCAGTTCTTC. This encodes CACKNGGEGNEQFF. The full variable domain, in which reference TRBV30 and TRBJ2-1 provide the parts outside the CDR3, is SQTIHQWPATLVQPVGSPLSLECTVEGTSNPNLYWYRQAAGRGLQLLFYSVGIGQISSEVPQNLSASRPQDRQFILSSKKLLLSDSGFYLCACKNGGEGNEQFFGPGTRLTVL.

The genes are TRBV11-2 and TRBJ1-4, with D tentatively TRBD1 (5 bases). Trimming left V 4 bases short and J 14 bases short, with 20 bases between. CDR1 and CDR2 (germline): SGHAT, FQNNGV. The length of the CDR3 is 14 residues. The CDR3 DNA reads as TGTGCCAGCAGCTCCCTCGGCAGGGCAAGAACTCTGTTTTTT. Translated: CASSSLGRARTLFF.

The chain is built from TRBV11-2 and TRBJ1-1, with D possibly being TRBD1 (5 bases). Trimming shortened V by 4 bases and J by 0 bases, and 15 bases separated the two germline ends. The length of the CDR3 is 16 residues. Per germline, CDR1 SGHAT and CDR2 FQNNGV. The CDR3 DNA reads as TGTGCCAGCAGCTCCCCGCTGGGGGGGGTGAACACTGAAGCTTTCTTT. It codes for CASSSPLGGVNTEAFF.

The chain uses TRBV7-3 and TRBJ2-1; 7 nucleotides align to TRBD2. The CDR3 is made up of 18 amino acids. With V trimmed by 1 base and J by 5 bases, 14 bases remained unmatched. Germline V gene data show CDR1 as SGHTA and CDR2 as FQGTGA. The CDR3 reads CASSLRAGNGRTDNEQFF. The CDR3 DNA reads as TGTGCCAGCAGCTTAAGAGCGGGAAATGGACGGACGGACAATGAGCAGTTCTTC.

The chain uses TRBV30 and TRBJ2-7; D unclear. Trimming cost V 0 bases and J 3 bases, with 9 bases left between them. Germline CDR1 GTSNPN, CDR2 SVGIG (reference sequence). CDR3 length: 13 amino acids. The CDR3 loop is CAWSVTVFYEQYF. In DNA form, the CDR3 reads TGTGCCTGGAGTGTAACGGTTTTCTACGAGCAGTACTTC.

The chain employs TRBV6-1 and TRBJ1-2; D may be TRBD1 (5 bases). The V gene's germline CDR1 is MNHNS and CDR2 SASEGT. With 3 bases removed from V and 2 bases from J, the gap between germline ends came to 13 bases. CDR3 size: 15 residues. The CDR3 bases are TGTGCCAGCAGTGACCCGGGACGGCTAAACTATGGCTACACCTTC. Its translation: CASSDPGRLNYGYTF.

The V call is TRBV4-1, the J call TRBJ2-2; perhaps TRBD2 as D (5 bases). The germline CDR1 and CDR2 sequences are MGHRA and YSYEKL. The CDR3 extends over 14 amino acids. Between the trimmed V and J ends, which lost 3 bases and 2 bases, there was a span of 7 bases. The CDR3 loop is CASSQEVNTGELFF. The CDR3 DNA reads as TGCGCCAGCAGCCAGGAGGTAAACACCGGGGAGCTGTTTTTT.

V is TRBV7-9 and J is TRBJ1-2, with 9 bases that match TRBD1. The junction had 6 bases not matched to a gene; V was cut back by 5 bases and J by 2 bases. The CDR3 spans 15 residues. The V gene's germline CDR1 is SEHNR and CDR2 FQNEAQ (reference sequence). In nucleotides, the CDR3 is TGTGCCAGCAGCCCAGGACAGGGGCACAACTATGGCTACACCTTC. This translates into CASSPGQGHNYGYTF. The full variable domain, in which reference TRBV7-9 and TRBJ1-2 provide the parts outside the CDR3, is DTGVSQNPRHKITKRGQNVTFRCDPISEHNRLYWYRQTLGQGPEFLTYFQNEAQLEKSRLLSDRFSAERPKGSFSTLEIQRTEQGDSAMYLCASSPGQGHNYGYTFGSGTRLTVV.

The rearrangement links TRBV6-5 to TRBJ1-6; 7 nucleotides match TRBD1. V lost 6 bases to trimming and J lost 3 bases; unmatched junction nucleotides: 2. The germline V gene has CDR1 MNHEY and CDR2 SVGAGI. The CDR3 extends over 14 amino acids. The CDR3 coding sequence is TGTGCCAGCAGGGGGGACAGCTATAATTCACCCCTCCACTTT. Translation: CASRGDSYNSPLHF.

This chain joins TRBV27 and TRBJ2-2; TRBD2 agrees at 11 bases. Trimming cost V 5 bases and J 3 bases; bases outside gene matches: 5. The germline V gene has CDR1 MNHEY and CDR2 SMNVEV (reference sequence). This CDR3 is 16 amino acids long. CDR3 loop: CASSHSGGADTGELFF. CDR3 bases: TGTGCCAGCAGTCATAGCGGGGGGGCGGACACCGGGGAGCTGTTTTTT.

The rearrangement uses TRBV28 and TRBJ2-7; the D call may be TRBD1 or TRBD2 (5 bases each). The CDR3 covers 13 residues. The ends were cut back, 10 bases at V and 3 bases at J, with 16 bases in the middle. Germline CDR1 is MDHEN and CDR2 is SYDVKM. The CDR3 spells CATQGPNNYEQYF. The CDR3 nucleotides read TGTGCCACTCAGGGACCGAACAACTACGAGCAGTACTTC.

This chain uses TRBV29-1 with TRBJ1-2; TRBD1 agrees at 7 bases. This CDR3 has 12 amino acids. The germline V gene has CDR1 SQVTM and CDR2 ANQGSEA. V shed 6 bases and J 6 bases; nucleotides not matched to a gene: 7. The CDR3 is CSVEQGWDGYTF. The CDR3 DNA sequence: TGCAGCGTAGAACAGGGGTGGGATGGCTACACCTTC.

The chain carries TRBV2 and TRBJ1-4; D possibly corresponds to TRBD1 (6 bases). Trimming stripped 11 bases from V and 8 bases from J, with 15 bases between. Germline CDR1 SNHLY, CDR2 FYNNEI. The CDR3 has 12 amino acids. CDR3 in amino acids: CAVAQGGEKLFF. DNA of the CDR3: TGTGCCGTAGCACAGGGAGGGGAAAAACTGTTTTTT.

This clone has a handful of counts. Other DNA sequences from this sample encode an identical CDR3 as well. The J gene is TRBJ1-2, the V gene TRBV7-2; D unresolved. V was trimmed by 0 bases and J by 6 bases, leaving 11 bases between them. CDR1 and CDR2 (germline): SGHTA, FQGNSA. The CDR3 is made up of 14 amino acids. The CDR3 DNA sequence: TGTGCCAGCAGCTTAGCATCGCGGGAAGATGGCTACACCTTC. As protein: CASSLASREDGYTF. Supplemented by reference TRBV7-2 and TRBJ1-2, the full variable domain reads GAGVSQSPSNKVTEKGKDVELRCDPISGHTALYWYRQSLGQGLEFLIYFQGNSAPDKSGLPSDRFSAERTGGSVSTLTIQRTQQEDSAVYLCASSLASREDGYTFGSGTRLTVV.

This chain connects TRBV4-1 to TRBJ1-2; 11 bases fit TRBD1. The junction had 6 bases not matched to a gene; V was cut back by 1 base and J by 2 bases. Per the germline V gene, CDR1 is MGHRA and CDR2 is YSYEKL. There are 17 residues in the CDR3. The CDR3 loop is CASSQVLRDRGNYGYTF. The CDR3 DNA sequence: TGCGCCAGCAGCCAAGTGCTACGGGACAGGGGGAACTATGGCTACACCTTC.

The chain is built from TRBV7-2 and TRBJ1-5; possible D gene TRBD1, 6 bases. The V gene lost 5 bases and the J gene lost 0 bases, with 14 bases spanning the gap. The germline V gene has CDR1 SGHTA and CDR2 FQGNSA. The CDR3 is 16 amino acids. For the CDR3, the DNA is TGTGCCAGCAGCAAAAGGGGGGCTCTTAGCAATCAGCCCCAGCATTTT. Protein: CASSKRGALSNQPQHF.